The 21 T cell receptor beta chains reported below all come from one sample, sequenced in a study of identifying expanded T cells in peripheral blood. The assay was immunoSEQ multiplex PCR, and TCRdb's table has in-frame clones only and misses some. Among approximately 92,000 clones, about 88% were seen once, and the ten largest hold roughly 4%. Specimen: blood. Receptors originate from a person between 18 and 75 years old in good health.

The V gene is TRBV6-5, the J gene TRBJ1-1; D might be TRBD1 (5 bases). CDR3 length: 14 amino acids. Germline assignment: CDR1 MNHEY and CDR2 SVGAGI. Trimming stripped 4 bases from V and 5 bases from J, with 14 bases between. CDR3 DNA sequence: TGTGCCAGCAGTTGGGGGACCTCGAGGACTGAAGCTTTCTTT. It translates to CASSWGTSRTEAFF.

This clone was counted only a few times. The chain is built from TRBV19 and TRBJ2-1; 7 nucleotides line up with TRBD1. The CDR3 extends over 16 amino acids. Germline values: CDR1 LNHDA, CDR2 SQIVND (reference sequence). V shed 9 bases, J shed 0 bases, and the junction held 11 bases outside the gene matches. For the CDR3, the DNA is TGTGCCAGCCGGACAGGCCCCCTTAGCTCCTACAATGAGCAGTTCTTC. It encodes CASRTGPLSSYNEQFF.

The gene calls are TRBV19 and TRBJ1-2; TRBD1 agrees at 7 bases. Germline lookup yields CDR1 LNHDA and CDR2 SQIVND (reference sequence). The CDR3 contains 13 residues. V trimming: 7 bases; J trimming: 4 bases; junction bases outside the gene matches: 6. CDR3 DNA: TGTGCCAGTAACCGACAGGGTTCCTATGGCTACACCTTC. Amino acids: CASNRQGSYGYTF.

A single count supports this clone. The gene calls are TRBV6-6 and TRBJ1-3; no clear D. Trimming took off 0 bases at V and 1 base at J, with 4 bases between the two ends. This CDR3 contains 14 residues. CDR1 is MNHNY, CDR2 SVGAGI, per germline (reference sequence). The CDR3 DNA reads as TGTGCCAGCAGTTACTCGGAATCTGGAAACACCATATATTTT. Protein product: CASSYSESGNTIYF.

The chain is built from TRBV6-5 and TRBJ1-6; 7 nucleotides align to TRBD1. V shed 0 bases and J 7 bases; nucleotides not matched to a gene: 3. This CDR3 contains 15 residues. The germline V gene encodes CDR1 MNHEY and CDR2 SVGAGI. CDR3 coding DNA: TGTGCCAGCAGTTACTCGACAGGGCCCAATTCACCCCTCCACTTT. Protein sequence: CASSYSTGPNSPLHF.

V is TRBV7-2 and J is TRBJ2-5; 9 bases agree with TRBD2. Germline V gives CDR1 SGHTA, CDR2 FQGNSA. Trimming removed 2 bases from V and 2 bases from J; junction bases left unmatched: 6. The CDR3 has 16 residues. CDR3 DNA sequence: TGTGCCAGCAGCTTACAAGCGGGGGGAATTCAAGAGACCCAGTACTTC. This gives the protein CASSLQAGGIQETQYF. Together with reference TRBV7-2 and TRBJ2-5, the CDR3 gives the full variable domain: GAGVSQSPSNKVTEKGKDVELRCDPISGHTALYWYRQSLGQGLEFLIYFQGNSAPDKSGLPSDRFSAERTGGSVSTLTIQRTQQEDSAVYLCASSLQAGGIQETQYFGPGTRLLVL.

V gene TRBV25-1 combines with J gene TRBJ2-7; 7 nucleotides align to TRBD1. There are 16 residues in the CDR3. Germline-derived CDR1 and CDR2 are MGHDK and SYGVNS. J was trimmed by 1 base and V by 3 bases; bases with no gene match: 9. The CDR3 DNA is TGTGCCAGCAGTGACCGTGACAGGGCACAATCCTACGAGCAGTACTTC. This sequence encodes CASSDRDRAQSYEQYF.

The V call is TRBV7-2, the J call TRBJ2-5; D might be TRBD1 or TRBD2, each matching 5 bases. CDR1 and CDR2 (germline): SGHTA, FQGNSA. Between the trimmed V and J ends, which lost 4 bases and 5 bases, there was a span of 20 bases. This CDR3 is 16 amino acids long. DNA for the CDR3: TGTGCCAGCAGCTCGTCGGGGCAGGCGGTGGGGGAGACCCAGTACTTC. Translation gives CASSSSGQAVGETQYF.

This clone was counted only a few times. The rearrangement links TRBV19 to TRBJ2-3; possibly TRBD1 for D (6 bases). Per the germline V gene, CDR1 is LNHDA and CDR2 is SQIVND (reference sequence). Trimming shortened V by 5 bases and J by 2 bases, and 17 bases separated the two germline ends. This CDR3 contains 16 residues. CDR3 residues: CASSSFSGQLTDTQYF. CDR3 sequence (DNA): TGTGCCAGTAGTTCGTTTAGTGGACAGCTCACAGATACGCAGTATTTT. The full variable domain, with the rest looked up from reference TRBV19 and TRBJ2-3, is DGGITQSPKYLFRKEGQNVTLSCEQNLNHDAMYWYRQDPGQGLRLIYYSQIVNDFQKGDIAEGYSVSREKKESFPLTVTSAQKNPTAFYLCASSSFSGQLTDTQYFGPGTRLTVL.

The CDR3 is CSVGQGNGYTF. CDR3 nucleotides: TGCAGCGTTGGACAGGGAAATGGCTACACCTTC. This chain uses TRBV29-1 with TRBJ1-2; TRBD1 matches at 7 bases. The CDR3 is made up of 11 amino acids. After removal of 4 bases from V and 6 bases from J, the junction contained 2 bases not matched to a gene. The germline V gene has CDR1 SQVTM and CDR2 ANQGSEA.

This chain links TRBV28 with TRBJ2-7; D assignment may be TRBD1 or TRBD2 (7 bases each). Germline values: CDR1 MDHEN, CDR2 SYDVKM. The CDR3 covers 15 residues. The germline V and J ends were trimmed by 7 bases and 2 bases, with 18 bases remaining between them. CDR3 DNA sequence: TGTGCCAGCATTACCAGCGGGACAGAAGCCTACGAGCAGTACTTC. Its translation is CASITSGTEAYEQYF.

The chain employs TRBV11-2 and TRBJ2-4; 9 bases map to TRBD1. CDR1 is SGHAT and CDR2 is FQNNGV in the germline V gene. The V gene end was trimmed by 4 bases and the J gene end by 8 bases; junction bases not matched to a gene: 9. The CDR3 has 15 amino acids. CDR3 loop: CASSSYRGRLDIQYF. The CDR3, as DNA: TGTGCCAGCAGCTCCTACAGGGGGCGCCTGGACATTCAGTACTTC. The whole variable domain, filled in from reference TRBV11-2 and TRBJ2-4, reads EAGVAQSPRYKIIEKRQSVAFWCNPISGHATLYWYQQILGQGPKLLIQFQNNGVVDDSQLPKDRFSAERLKGVDSTLKIQPAKLEDSAVYLCASSSYRGRLDIQYFGAGTRLSVL.

This clone was seen a few times. The chain employs TRBV7-2 and TRBJ1-6; D perhaps matches TRBD1 (6 bases). Trimming pared 5 bases from V and 10 bases from J, leaving 15 bases between. CDR1 SGHTA and CDR2 FQGNSA come from the germline V gene. There are 14 residues in the CDR3. CDR3 sequence (DNA): TGTGCCAGCAGCGGGAATGCGGGGGGCTCACCCCTCCACTTT. This sequence encodes CASSGNAGGSPLHF.

The rearrangement uses TRBV6-5 and TRBJ2-1; 9 bases align to TRBD1. After removal of 6 bases from V and 8 bases from J, the junction contained 8 bases not matched to a gene. The CDR3 covers 14 residues. CDR1 and CDR2 (germline): MNHEY, SVGAGI. This CDR3 is CASSHGQGIDEQFF. The CDR3, as DNA: TGTGCCAGCAGCCACGGACAGGGGATTGATGAGCAGTTCTTC.

The chain has TRBV10-2 and TRBJ2-1, with 11 bases that match TRBD2. In germline, CDR1 is WSHSY, CDR2 SAAADI. The V segment lost 3 bases and the J segment 4 bases; nucleotides outside the gene matches: 5. The CDR3 extends over 16 amino acids. CDR3 loop: CASSDLAGGRYNEQFF. The CDR3 DNA follows: TGCGCCAGCAGTGATCTAGCGGGGGGCCGTTACAATGAGCAGTTCTTC.

V and J are TRBV19 and TRBJ2-7, with D unclear. The V gene's germline CDR1 is LNHDA and CDR2 SQIVND (reference sequence). V was shortened by 5 bases and J by 2 bases, with 7 bases between the two germline ends. This CDR3 has 12 residues. In DNA form, the CDR3 reads TGTGCCAGTAGTGACCAGGCCTACGAGCAGTACTTC. It specifies CASSDQAYEQYF.

This clone showed up just a few times. The gene calls are TRBV9 and TRBJ1-1; D ambiguous. Trimming shortened V by 0 bases and J by 4 bases, and 10 bases separated the two germline ends. Germline CDR1 reads SGDLS; CDR2 reads YYNGEE. This CDR3 contains 14 residues. The CDR3 nucleotides are TGTGCCAGCAGCGTAGTGGCTGAGGGCACTGAAGCTTTCTTT. Protein sequence: CASSVVAEGTEAFF.

V usage is TRBV30 and J usage is TRBJ2-7, with D possibly matching TRBD2 (6 bases). The CDR3 has 12 amino acids. CDR1 and CDR2 from the germline V gene are GTSNPN and SVGIG (reference sequence). Trimming pared 0 bases from V and 7 bases from J, leaving 10 bases between. CDR3 bases: TGTGCCTGGAGTGTAGCAGGGAGGGAGCAGTACTTC. Amino acid sequence: CAWSVAGREQYF. The variable domain in full, completed from reference TRBV30 and TRBJ2-7, reads SQTIHQWPATLVQPVGSPLSLECTVEGTSNPNLYWYRQAAGRGLQLLFYSVGIGQISSEVPQNLSASRPQDRQFILSSKKLLLSDSGFYLCAWSVAGREQYFGPGTRLTVT.

The chain employs TRBV5-1 and TRBJ2-3; 9 positions agree with TRBD2. The CDR3 has 18 residues. V was pared by 1 base and J by 3 bases, with 12 bases of the junction left unmatched. The germline gives CDR1 SGHRS, CDR2 YFSETQ. In nucleotides, the CDR3 is TGCGCCAGCAGCTTGCAAGCGGGGGGCCGGATTCGGACAGATACGCAGTATTTT. It translates to CASSLQAGGRIRTDTQYF.

The rearrangement joins TRBV30 to TRBJ1-5; D unresolved. V lost 1 base, J lost 4 bases, and 8 bases lay in between. The CDR3 consists of 13 residues. Looked up from germline, CDR1 is GTSNPN and CDR2 is SVGIG (reference sequence). Here the CDR3 DNA reads TGTGCCTGGAGTGCAAATATAAATCAGCCCCAGCATTTT. Protein: CAWSANINQPQHF. The whole variable domain, filled in from reference TRBV30 and TRBJ1-5, reads SQTIHQWPATLVQPVGSPLSLECTVEGTSNPNLYWYRQAAGRGLQLLFYSVGIGQISSEVPQNLSASRPQDRQFILSSKKLLLSDSGFYLCAWSANINQPQHFGDGTRLSIL.

The chain couples TRBV10-2 to TRBJ2-1; 10 nucleotides agree with TRBD1. V gave up 0 bases and J gave up 3 bases; unmatched junction bases: 11. The germline CDR1 and CDR2 sequences are WSHSY and SAAADI. This CDR3 has 19 residues. The CDR3 reads CASSESSLGGQGRYNEQFF. In nucleotides, the CDR3 is TGCGCCAGCAGTGAGTCATCGTTAGGGGGACAGGGGCGCTACAATGAGCAGTTCTTC.